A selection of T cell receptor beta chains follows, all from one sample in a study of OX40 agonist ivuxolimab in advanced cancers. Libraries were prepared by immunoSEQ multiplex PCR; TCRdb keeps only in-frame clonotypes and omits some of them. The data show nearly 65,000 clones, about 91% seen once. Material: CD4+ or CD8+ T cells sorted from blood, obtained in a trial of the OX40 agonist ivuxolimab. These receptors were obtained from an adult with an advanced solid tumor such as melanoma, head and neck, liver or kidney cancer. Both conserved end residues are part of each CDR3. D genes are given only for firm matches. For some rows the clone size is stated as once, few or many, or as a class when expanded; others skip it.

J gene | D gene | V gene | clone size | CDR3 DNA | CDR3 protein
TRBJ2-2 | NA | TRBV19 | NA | TGTGCCAGTAGTATAGGGAGGACCGGGGAGCTGTTTTTT | CASSIGRTGELFF
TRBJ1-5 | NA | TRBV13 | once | TGTGCCAGCAGCTCCGGGGGCGGCAATCAGCCCCAGCATTTT | CASSSGGGNQPQHF
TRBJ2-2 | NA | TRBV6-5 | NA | TGTGCCAGCAGTTACTCGGAGGGGCCGGCCGGGGAGCTGTTTTTT | CASSYSEGPAGELFF
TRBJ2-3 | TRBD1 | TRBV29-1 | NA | TGCAGCGACACGACCGGGGACAGAAGCACAGATACGCAGTATTTT | CSDTTGDRSTDTQYF
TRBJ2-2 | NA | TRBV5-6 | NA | TGTGCCAGCAGGACCAAGGGGGTGACCGGGGAGCTGTTTTTT | CASRTKGVTGELFF
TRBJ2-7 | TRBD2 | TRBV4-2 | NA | TGTGCCAGCAGCCCCTCCCTCCCGGGACTAGCGGGAGACGAGCAGTACTTC | CASSPSLPGLAGDEQYF
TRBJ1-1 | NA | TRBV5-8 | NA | TGTGCCAGCGGTTGGACTGGTGGTTACACTGAAGCTTTCTTT | CASGWTGGYTEAFF
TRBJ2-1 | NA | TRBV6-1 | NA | TGTGCCAGCAGTCTCCCCCGGGACCTGGAAGGTGAGCAGTTCTTC | CASSLPRDLEGEQFF
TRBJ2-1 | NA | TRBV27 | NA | TGTGCCAGCAGTTTTGTGGCGGACGCGAGAAATGAGCAGTTCTTC | CASSFVADARNEQFF
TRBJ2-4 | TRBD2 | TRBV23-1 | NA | TGCGCCAGCAGTCAATCGTTCAGGGCGGGAGTTGGGTGTGAGGCCAAAAACATTCAGTACTTC | CASSQSFRAGVGCEAKNIQYF
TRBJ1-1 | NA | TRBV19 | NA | TGTGCCAGTGGTAGGGTCTGGAACACTGAAGCTTTCTTT | CASGRVWNTEAFF
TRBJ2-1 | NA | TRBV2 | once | TGTGCCAGCAGTGTGGCCGCAGAGCAGTTCTTC | CASSVAAEQFF
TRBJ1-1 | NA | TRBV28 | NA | TGTGCCAGCAGTCGAATGACCACTGAAGCTTTCTTT | CASSRMTTEAFF
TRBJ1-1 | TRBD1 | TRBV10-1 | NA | TGCGCCAGCAGAAACGACAGGGTCAGGAACACTGAAGCTTTCTTT | CASRNDRVRNTEAFF
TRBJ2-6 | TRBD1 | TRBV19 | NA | TGTGCCACCAAACAGGGGGCGGCTGGGGCCAACGTCCTGACTTTC | CATKQGAAGANVLTF
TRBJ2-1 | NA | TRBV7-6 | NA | TGTGCCAGCAGCTTTTCGGGTAATGGCGCTTTCTACAATGAGCAGTTCTTC | CASSFSGNGAFYNEQFF
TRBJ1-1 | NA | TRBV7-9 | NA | TGTGCCAGCAGCTTCCCTCGGGGTGGCACTGAAGCTTTCTTT | CASSFPRGGTEAFF
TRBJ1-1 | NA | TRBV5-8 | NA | TGTGCCAGCAGGAAAGGAGGGGTGCTGAACACTGAAGCTTTCTTT | CASRKGGVLNTEAFF
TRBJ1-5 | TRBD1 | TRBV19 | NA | TGTGCCAGTAGCTTAATCCAGGGGGCGCCGGGTCAGCCCCAGCATTTT | CASSLIQGAPGQPQHF
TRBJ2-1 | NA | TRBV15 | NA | TGTGCCACCAGCAGAGGAACTACCAACTACAATGAGCAGTTCTTC | CATSRGTTNYNEQFF
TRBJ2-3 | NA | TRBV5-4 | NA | TGTGCCAGCAGCTTGGTGGCTAGCGAGGGTGGGATTTATACGCAGTATTTT | CASSLVASEGGIYTQYF
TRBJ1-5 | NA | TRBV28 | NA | TGTGCCAGCAGTTTATTGGGGGAGGTGGAGCCCCAGCATTTT | CASSLLGEVEPQHF
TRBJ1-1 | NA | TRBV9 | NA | TGTGCCAGCAGCGCCGACAGTACTGAAGCTTTCTTT | CASSADSTEAFF
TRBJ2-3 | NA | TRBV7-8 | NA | TGTGCCAGCAGCTTAGGTGTCACATTCACAGATACGCAGTATTTT | CASSLGVTFTDTQYF
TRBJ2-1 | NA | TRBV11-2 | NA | TGTGCCAGCCAGGGGACCGCTGACTCCTACAATGAGCAGTTCTTC | CASQGTADSYNEQFF
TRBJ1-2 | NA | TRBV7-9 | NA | TGTGCCAGCAGCCCCACCTTTGACAGGAATTATGGCTACACCTTC | CASSPTFDRNYGYTF
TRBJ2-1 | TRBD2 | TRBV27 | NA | TGTGCCAGCAGTGCTGGGACTACCAACAATGAGCAGTTCTTC | CASSAGTTNNEQFF
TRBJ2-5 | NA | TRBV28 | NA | TGTGCCAGCAGTAGTCTGGGCAACCAGCCATTAAACCAAGAGACCCAGTACTTC | CASSSLGNQPLNQETQYF
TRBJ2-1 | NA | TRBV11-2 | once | TGTGCCAGCAGCTTAGATGGTCAACCAAATGAGCAGTTCTTC | CASSLDGQPNEQFF
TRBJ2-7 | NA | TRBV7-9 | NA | TGTGCCAGCAGCCACACGTACAGGTATGGGAAGGACGAGCAGTACTTC | CASSHTYRYGKDEQYF
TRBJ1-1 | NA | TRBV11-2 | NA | TGTGCCAGCAGCCCAGGGACGGGGCTAGAAGCTTTCTTT | CASSPGTGLEAFF
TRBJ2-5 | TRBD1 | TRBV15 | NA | TGTGCCACCAGCAGGGACAGGGGGCCAGAGACCCAGTACTTC | CATSRDRGPETQYF
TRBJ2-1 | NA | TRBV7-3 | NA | TGTGCCAGCAGCTTAACGGGGGGCGCAAATGAGCAGTTCTTC | CASSLTGGANEQFF
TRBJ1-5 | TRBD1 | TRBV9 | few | TGTGCCAGCAGCGCACAGGGACAGGAGAACCAGCCCCAGCATTTT | CASSAQGQENQPQHF
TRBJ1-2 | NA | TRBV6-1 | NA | TGTGCCAGCAGATTCGGCCCGAACTATGGCTACACCTTC | CASRFGPNYGYTF
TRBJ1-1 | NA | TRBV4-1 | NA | TGCGCCAGCAGCCAAACATCGGGACTGCCGAACACTGAAGCTTTCTTT | CASSQTSGLPNTEAFF
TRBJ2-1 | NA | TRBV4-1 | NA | TGCGCCAGCAGCCAAGAGTTCGGCGCCGTCCCCGAGCAGTTCTTC | CASSQEFGAVPEQFF
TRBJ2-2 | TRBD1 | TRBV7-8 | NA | TGTGCCAGCAGCTTAGAGGACAGGGAGATCACCGGGGAGCTGTTTTTT | CASSLEDREITGELFF
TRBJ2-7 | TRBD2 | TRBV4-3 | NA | TGCGCCAGCAGCCAAGATCGGACTAGCGGGACCCTCGAGCAGTACTTC | CASSQDRTSGTLEQYF
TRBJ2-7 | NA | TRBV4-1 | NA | TGCGCCAGCAGCCCGCTTACCGGGACTTCCTACGAGCAGTACTTC | CASSPLTGTSYEQYF
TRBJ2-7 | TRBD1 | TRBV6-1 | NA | TGTGCCAGCAGTGAATGGGGACAGGAAAGCTCCTACGAGCAGTACTTC | CASSEWGQESSYEQYF
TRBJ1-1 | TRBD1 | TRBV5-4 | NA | TGTGCCAGCAACATACAGGGGGCGGGTACTGAAGCTTTCTTT | CASNIQGAGTEAFF
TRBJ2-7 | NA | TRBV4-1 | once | TGCGCCAGCAGCCAAGCCACCGAGTCAGCAGCCTACGAGCAGTACTTC | CASSQATESAAYEQYF
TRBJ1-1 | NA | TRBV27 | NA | TGTGCCAGCAGTTTAAACGGGGCGGGGCAAATGAACACTGAAGCTTTCTTT | CASSLNGAGQMNTEAFF
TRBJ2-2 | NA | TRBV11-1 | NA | TGTGCCAGCAGCTGGACTACCGGCAACACCGGGGAGCTGTTTTTT | CASSWTTGNTGELFF
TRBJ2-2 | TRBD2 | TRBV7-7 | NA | TGTGCTAGCAGCTTAGCGGGGGCGAACACCGGGGAGCTGTTTTTT | CASSLAGANTGELFF
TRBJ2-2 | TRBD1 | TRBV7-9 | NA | TGTGCCAGCAGCTCCCGGGACAGGGCCCTTGCTGGTGCCACCGGGGAGCTGTTTTTT | CASSSRDRALAGATGELFF